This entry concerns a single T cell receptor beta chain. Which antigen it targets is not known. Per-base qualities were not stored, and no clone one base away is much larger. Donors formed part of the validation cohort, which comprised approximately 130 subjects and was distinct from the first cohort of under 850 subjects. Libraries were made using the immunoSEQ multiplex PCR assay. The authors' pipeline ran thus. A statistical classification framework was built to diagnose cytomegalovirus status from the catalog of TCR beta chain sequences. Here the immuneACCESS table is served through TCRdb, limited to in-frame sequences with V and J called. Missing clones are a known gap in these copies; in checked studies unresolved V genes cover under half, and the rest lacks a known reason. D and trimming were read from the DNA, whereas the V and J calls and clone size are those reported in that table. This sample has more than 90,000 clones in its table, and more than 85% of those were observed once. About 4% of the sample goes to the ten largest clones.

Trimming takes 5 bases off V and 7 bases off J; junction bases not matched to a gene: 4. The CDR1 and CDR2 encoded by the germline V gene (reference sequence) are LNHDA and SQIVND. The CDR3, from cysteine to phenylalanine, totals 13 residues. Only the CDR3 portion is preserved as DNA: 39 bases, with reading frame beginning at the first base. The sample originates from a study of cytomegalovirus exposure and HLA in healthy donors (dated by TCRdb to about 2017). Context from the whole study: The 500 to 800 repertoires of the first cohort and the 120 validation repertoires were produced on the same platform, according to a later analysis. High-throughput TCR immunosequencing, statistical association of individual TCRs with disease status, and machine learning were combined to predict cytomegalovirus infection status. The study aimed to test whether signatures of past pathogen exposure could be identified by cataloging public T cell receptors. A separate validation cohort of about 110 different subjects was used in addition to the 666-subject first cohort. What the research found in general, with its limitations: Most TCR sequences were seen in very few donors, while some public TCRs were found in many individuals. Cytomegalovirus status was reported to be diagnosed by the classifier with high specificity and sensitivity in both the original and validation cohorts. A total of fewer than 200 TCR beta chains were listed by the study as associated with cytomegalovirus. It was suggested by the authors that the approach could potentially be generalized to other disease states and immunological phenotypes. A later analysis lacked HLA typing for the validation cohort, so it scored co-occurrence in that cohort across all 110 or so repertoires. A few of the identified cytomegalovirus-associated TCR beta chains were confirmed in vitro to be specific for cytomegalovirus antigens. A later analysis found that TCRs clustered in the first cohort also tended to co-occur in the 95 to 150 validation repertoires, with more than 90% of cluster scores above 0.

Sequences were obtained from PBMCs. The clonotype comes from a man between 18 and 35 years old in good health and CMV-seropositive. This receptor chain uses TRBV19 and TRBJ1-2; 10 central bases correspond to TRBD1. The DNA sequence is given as TGTGCCAGTAGTGACAGGGGGCAAGGTGGCTACACCTTC. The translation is CASSDRGQGGYTF. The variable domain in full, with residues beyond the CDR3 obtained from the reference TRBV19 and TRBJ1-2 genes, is DGGITQSPKYLFRKEGQNVTLSCEQNLNHDAMYWYRQDPGQGLRLIYYSQIVNDFQKGDIAEGYSVSREKKESFPLTVTSAQKNPTAFYLCASSDRGQGGYTFGSGTRLTVV.